A selection of T cell receptor beta chains follows, all from one sample in a study of control samples from healthy donors and cancer patients. The protocol was immunoSEQ multiplex PCR, while the TCRdb copy is restricted to in-frame clones and leaves out a portion. The data hold roughly 92,000 clones, with roughly 89% observed a single time. Sequenced input: blood. These receptors were collected from a woman aged 60 to 75 in good health. Both conserved end residues are part of each CDR3. The D gene is left open where the match is weak. Not every row has a clone size; where given, it reads once, few, many or a size class.

j_gene: TRBJ1-1; d_gene: -; len: 15; v_gene: TRBV4-1; abundance: -; CDR3nt: TGCGCCAGCAGCCCTTATCTGTCGGGGCACACTGAAGCTTTCTTT; CDR3aa: CASSPYLSGHTEAFF
j_gene: TRBJ2-5; d_gene: TRBD1; len: 16; v_gene: TRBV6-1; abundance: -; CDR3nt: TGTGCCAGCAGTGAAGGACAGGGGAGTAGGCAAGAGACCCAGTACTTC; CDR3aa: CASSEGQGSRQETQYF
j_gene: TRBJ1-2; d_gene: TRBD1; len: 14; v_gene: TRBV4-1; abundance: -; CDR3nt: TGCGCCAGCAGCCGTCCTGGACAGGTTTTCGGCTACACCTTC; CDR3aa: CASSRPGQVFGYTF
j_gene: TRBJ2-7; d_gene: -; len: 14; v_gene: TRBV6-2/TRBV6-3; abundance: -; CDR3nt: TGTGCCAGCAGTTTACCGGGGCCATCGAGGGAGCAGTACTTC; CDR3aa: CASSLPGPSREQYF
j_gene: TRBJ1-2; d_gene: TRBD1; len: 16; v_gene: TRBV4-2; abundance: -; CDR3nt: TGTGCCAGCAGCCTAGGGACAGGGGGGGGTTTCGGCGGCTACACCTTC; CDR3aa: CASSLGTGGGFGGYTF
j_gene: TRBJ2-7; d_gene: -; len: 11; v_gene: TRBV20-1; abundance: -; CDR3nt: TGCAGTGCTGGGCGGGGATACGAGCAGTACTTC; CDR3aa: CSAGRGYEQYF
j_gene: TRBJ2-3; d_gene: -; len: 14; v_gene: TRBV6-4; abundance: once; CDR3nt: TGTGCCAGCAGTGACTCGATGGGAGCAGATACGCAGTATTTT; CDR3aa: CASSDSMGADTQYF
j_gene: TRBJ2-3; d_gene: TRBD1; len: 17; v_gene: TRBV6-2/TRBV6-3; abundance: -; CDR3nt: TGTGCCAGCAGTTTGAGGCAGGGACAGGGATCGGGGGATACGCAGTATTTT; CDR3aa: CASSLRQGQGSGDTQYF
j_gene: TRBJ2-5; d_gene: TRBD2; len: 12; v_gene: TRBV2; abundance: -; CDR3nt: TGTGCCAGCAGTGAGATAGCGGGGGCCCAGTACTTC; CDR3aa: CASSEIAGAQYF
j_gene: TRBJ1-2; d_gene: TRBD1; len: 15; v_gene: TRBV5-5; abundance: -; CDR3nt: TGTGCCAGCAGCTACTCATTGGACAGGAGGGGTGGCTACACCTTC; CDR3aa: CASSYSLDRRGGYTF
j_gene: TRBJ1-1; d_gene: -; len: 14; v_gene: TRBV2; abundance: -; CDR3nt: TGTGCCAGCAGTGAAGCGGCGGTGAACACTGAAGCTTTCTTT; CDR3aa: CASSEAAVNTEAFF
j_gene: TRBJ1-3; d_gene: TRBD1; len: 16; v_gene: TRBV18; abundance: -; CDR3nt: TGTGCCAGCTCACCCCGAGGACAGGTCTCTGGAAACACCATATATTTT; CDR3aa: CASSPRGQVSGNTIYF
j_gene: TRBJ2-1; d_gene: -; len: 13; v_gene: TRBV23-1; abundance: -; CDR3nt: TGCGCCAGCAGTCAGCACCTGGACAATGAGCAGTTCTTC; CDR3aa: CASSQHLDNEQFF
j_gene: TRBJ2-7; d_gene: -; len: 16; v_gene: TRBV9; abundance: -; CDR3nt: TGTGCCAGCAGCGTAGCGCCGGCCGGGGGAGACGACGAGCAGTACTTC; CDR3aa: CASSVAPAGGDDEQYF
j_gene: TRBJ1-2; d_gene: -; len: 14; v_gene: TRBV6-6; abundance: -; CDR3nt: TGTGCCAGCAGTTACTCGAGGGCAGGGAGCGGCTACACCTTC; CDR3aa: CASSYSRAGSGYTF
j_gene: TRBJ2-7; d_gene: TRBD1; len: 14; v_gene: TRBV6-5; abundance: -; CDR3nt: TGTGCCAGCAGGATAGGACAGGGAACCTACGAGCAGTACTTC; CDR3aa: CASRIGQGTYEQYF
j_gene: TRBJ1-5; d_gene: -; len: 14; v_gene: TRBV5-1; abundance: -; CDR3nt: TGCGCCAGCAGCATCGAGGGGGGGAATCAGCCCCAGCATTTT; CDR3aa: CASSIEGGNQPQHF
j_gene: TRBJ2-1; d_gene: TRBD2; len: 15; v_gene: TRBV9; abundance: once; CDR3nt: TGTGCCAGCAGCGTAGTGGCTAGCGGGGTTGGTGAGCAGTTCTTC; CDR3aa: CASSVVASGVGEQFF
j_gene: TRBJ2-2; d_gene: TRBD2; len: 17; v_gene: TRBV4-1; abundance: -; CDR3nt: TGCGCCAGCAGCCACGCTAGCGGGGGGGCGAACACCGGGGAGCTGTTTTTT; CDR3aa: CASSHASGGANTGELFF
j_gene: TRBJ2-1; d_gene: TRBD2; len: 17; v_gene: TRBV5-1; abundance: -; CDR3nt: TGCGCCAGCAGCTTGGGACTAGCGGGGGGGGATTCCGGGGAGCAGTTCTTC; CDR3aa: CASSLGLAGGDSGEQFF
j_gene: TRBJ1-2; d_gene: -; len: 15; v_gene: TRBV7-8; abundance: -; CDR3nt: TGTGCCAGCAGCGGGGGCCTCGGTGAAAACTATGGCTACACCTTC; CDR3aa: CASSGGLGENYGYTF
j_gene: TRBJ2-5; d_gene: -; len: 15; v_gene: TRBV28; abundance: -; CDR3nt: TGTGCCAGCAGTTTATCGACGACGAGATGGGAGACCCAGTACTTC; CDR3aa: CASSLSTTRWETQYF